Presented here are 32 T cell receptor beta chains from one specimen sequenced in a study of blood T cells in healthy people across ages. Primed by a sample-barcoded 5' primer and a J-beta primer mix, a second PCR proceeded for roughly 7 to 12 cycles. Via MiXCR, TCRdb re-called the 5' RACE reads, giving one row per CDR3 protein. Of fewer than 800,000 distinct CDR3 sequences in the sample, roughly 21% were seen once. Material: blood. Receptors were obtained from a man in his 70s in good health.

This chain joins TRBV29-1 and TRBJ2-3; 8 nucleotides match TRBD2. The germline V gene encodes CDR1 SQVTM and CDR2 ANQGSEA. The CDR3 runs to 15 residues. The V gene end was trimmed by 5 bases and the J gene end by 0 bases; junction bases not matched to a gene: 7. The CDR3 DNA follows: TGCAGCGTTAGTTTTGTAGCGGGAAGCACAGATACGCAGTATTTT. Its translation is CSVSFVAGSTDTQYF.

J is TRBJ1-6 and V is TRBV7-6; the match to TRBD1 covers 7 bases. This CDR3 has 13 residues. V dropped 5 bases and J dropped 8; count of bases not matched to a gene: 3. The germline CDR1 and CDR2 sequences are SGHVS and FNYEAQ. The CDR3 DNA reads TGTGCCAGCAGCGCCCAGGGGGATTCACCCCTCCACTTT. Protein sequence: CASSAQGDSPLHF.

The rearrangement links TRBV4-2 to TRBJ2-5, with D possibly called TRBD1 or TRBD2 (5 bases each). Gene TRBJ2-7 matches the end of the DNA better, so the J call may be wrong. Germline values: CDR1 LGHNA, CDR2 YNFKEQ. This CDR3 is built from 14 residues. Written as DNA, the CDR3 is TGTGCCAGCAGCACCGGGACGGATTCCTACGAGCAGTACTTC. Translation gives CASSTGTDSYEQYF.

This clonotype was counted between two and nine times. The V and J genes are TRBV7-3 and TRBJ1-1; D ambiguous. CDR3 size: 14 residues. Trimming cost V 1 base and J 1 base, with 7 bases left between them. Germline V gives CDR1 SGHTA, CDR2 FQGTGA. Here the CDR3 DNA reads TGTGCCAGCAGCTTAAATAGGGAGAACACTGAAGCTTTCTTT. Its protein product is CASSLNRENTEAFF. The full variable domain, with the rest looked up from reference TRBV7-3 and TRBJ1-1, is GAGVSQTPSNKVTEKGKYVELRCDPISGHTALYWYRQSLGQGPEFLIYFQGTGAADDSGLPNDRFFAVRPEGSVSTLKIQRTERGDSAVYLCASSLNRENTEAFFGQGTRLTVV.

This chain uses TRBV4-3 with TRBJ2-5; D is tentatively TRBD1 or TRBD2 (5 bases each). Looked up from germline, CDR1 is LGHNA and CDR2 is YSLEER. V was clipped by 0 bases and J by 2 bases, with 10 bases between them. The CDR3 contains 15 residues. CDR3 protein: CASSQDWGPQETQYF. The CDR3 DNA reads TGCGCCAGCAGCCAAGATTGGGGACCTCAAGAGACCCAGTACTTC.

A few counts support this clonotype. In DNA form, the CDR3 reads TGTGCCTGGAGGGCAGGGGGCCAAGGTGAAAAACTGTTTTTT. It translates to CAWRAGGQGEKLFF. The genes are TRBV30 and TRBJ1-4; 8 bases match TRBD1. The CDR3 runs 14 residues. CDR1 GTSNPN and CDR2 SVGIG come from the germline V gene (reference sequence). The ends lost 3 bases at V and 7 bases at J; junction bases unmatched: 7.

There are a few counts of this clonotype. The chain combines TRBV7-6 with TRBJ2-7; 10 bases fit TRBD1. The CDR3 consists of 16 residues. The trim removed 1 base at V and 6 bases at J, leaving 9 bases unmatched. Germline V lookup: CDR1 SGHVS, CDR2 FNYEAQ. CDR3 protein: CASSLGVTGGFGEQYF. DNA for the CDR3: TGTGCCAGCAGCTTAGGGGTGACAGGGGGCTTTGGCGAGCAGTACTTC.

This clonotype was seen repeatedly, ten times or more. The V gene is TRBV7-6, the J gene TRBJ2-1; D remains ambiguous. The germline V gene encodes CDR1 SGHVS and CDR2 FNYEAQ. The CDR3 loop spans 15 amino acids. Trimming left V 5 bases short and J 0 bases short, with 11 bases between. The CDR3 DNA reads as TGTGCCAGCAGCCCCGTTTTCGGCTCCTACAATGAGCAGTTCTTC. This encodes CASSPVFGSYNEQFF.

This clonotype was seen more than once but under ten times. This CDR3 is CASTHVGPNEKLFF. The CDR3 bases are TGTGCCAGCACCCACGTGGGTCCTAATGAAAAACTGTTTTTT. The chain is built from TRBV6-1 and TRBJ1-4; D remains unclear. The CDR3 length is 14 residues. Germline loops: CDR1 MNHNS, CDR2 SASEGT. V lost 7 bases to trimming and J lost 3 bases, with 12 bases between them.

The chain is built from TRBV27 and TRBJ2-1; maybe TRBD2 (5 bases). V was pared by 3 bases and J by 2 bases, with 8 bases between. The CDR3 length is 14 residues. Germline CDR1 MNHEY, CDR2 SMNVEV (reference sequence). CDR3 coding DNA: TGTGCCAGCAGTTTGCGGGCCCCCTACAATGAGCAGTTCTTC. Protein: CASSLRAPYNEQFF.

As for this clonotype: Germline is not matched at one junction end, which may reflect a read error. The chain employs TRBV3-1 and TRBJ2-5; 7 nucleotides match TRBD2. The CDR3 runs to 16 residues. Germline assignment: CDR1 LGHDT and CDR2 YNNKEL (reference sequence). CDR3 in amino acids: CASGQVSGPAGETQYF. The CDR3, as DNA: TGTGCCAGCGGCCAAGTTTCGGGCCCAGCGGGGGAGACCCAGTACTTC.

The chain links TRBV27 to TRBJ2-7; the match to TRBD2 covers 7 bases. With V trimmed by 3 bases and J by 2 bases, 4 bases remained unmatched. Germline CDR1 reads MNHEY; CDR2 reads SMNVEV (reference sequence). The CDR3 runs 14 residues. CDR3 residues: CASSFSAGTYEQYF. The CDR3 DNA reads as TGTGCCAGCAGTTTTTCAGCGGGAACCTACGAGCAGTACTTC.

This clonotype appeared a few times. The chain uses TRBV10-3 and TRBJ2-7; TRBD1 is a possible D gene (6 bases). CDR3 length equals 12 residues. The V end lost 7 bases, the J end lost 1 base, and 8 bases lay between the germline ends. CDR1 is ENHRY, CDR2 SYGVKD, per germline. In DNA, the CDR3 is TGTGCCATCAAGGGGGAATCCTACGAGCAGTACTTC. The encoded protein is CAIKGESYEQYF.

In the case of this clonotype: Sequence at one end of the junction differs from germline and may be a read error. This chain uses TRBV10-3 with TRBJ2-2, with D perhaps TRBD1 (5 bases). The V gene's germline CDR1 is ENHRY and CDR2 SYGVKD. The CDR3 extends over 14 amino acids. The CDR3 nucleotides read TGTGCCGTCAGTGACAGCGCGAACACCGGGGAGCTGTTTTTT. It is translated as CAVSDSANTGELFF.

This clonotype was recorded a few times. The rearrangement joins TRBV7-9 to TRBJ2-5; D call uncertain. The CDR3 is made up of 14 amino acids. Deletions cut 5 bases from V and 0 bases from J, with 10 bases between. CDR1 and CDR2 from the germline V gene are SEHNR and FQNEAQ (reference sequence). The CDR3 here is CASSVRNNQETQYF. CDR3 DNA: TGTGCCAGCAGCGTGCGAAACAACCAAGAGACCCAGTACTTC.

V is TRBV7-9 and J is TRBJ2-1; possibly TRBD1 for D (6 bases). Germline V lookup: CDR1 SEHNR, CDR2 FQNEAQ (reference sequence). The V end lost 4 bases, the J end lost 2 bases, and 12 bases lay between the germline ends. The CDR3 is 15 amino acids. CDR3 loop: CASSSGTLPYNEQFF. The CDR3 bases are TGTGCCAGCAGCTCCGGGACACTTCCCTACAATGAGCAGTTCTTC.

As concerns this clonotype: Sequence at one end of the junction differs from germline and may be a read error. The J gene is TRBJ2-3, the V gene TRBV19, with a tentative D call TRBD2 (5 bases). CDR3 size: 15 residues. Germline loops: CDR1 LNHDA, CDR2 SQIVND (reference sequence). CDR3 DNA sequence: TGTGCCAGTAGCCCCGGCAGACCTAGCACACATACGCAGTATTTT. Its translation is CASSPGRPSTHTQYF. Full variable domain (remainder filled in from reference TRBV19 and TRBJ2-3): DGGITQSPKYLFRKEGQNVTLSCEQNLNHDAMYWYRQDPGQGLRLIYYSQIVNDFQKGDIAEGYSVSREKKESFPLTVTSAQKNPTAFYLCASSPGRPSTHTQYFGPGTRLTVL.

The chain uses TRBV21-1 and TRBJ2-7; the D call TRBD2 from the table was never checked on the DNA. TRBV21-1 is a listed pseudogene. The CDR3 runs to 17 residues. The chain's CDR3 is CASSLERRLAGGYEQYF. CDR3 DNA sequence: TGTGCCAGCAGCTTGGAAAGAAGACTAGCGGGAGGGTACGAGCAGTACTTC.

This clonotype was seen more than once but under ten times. The chain carries TRBV10-3 and TRBJ2-7, with 12 bases lining up with TRBD2. The assigned J gene may be wrong: the sequence end matches TRBJ2-1 better. Germline lookup yields CDR1 ENHRY and CDR2 SYGVKD. The CDR3 loop spans 14 amino acids. The CDR3 DNA follows: TGTGCCATCAGTCGACTAGCGGGAGACAATGAGCAGTTCTTC. Amino acid sequence: CAISRLAGDNEQFF.

This clonotype was found a few times. The V and J genes are TRBV5-1 and TRBJ2-3; 8 bases align to TRBD2. V was clipped by 4 bases and J by 5 bases; unmatched bases: 6. The CDR3 has 14 residues. CDR1 and CDR2 from the germline V gene are SGHRS and YFSETQ. Here the CDR3 DNA reads TGCGCCAGCAGCGTCGGGACTAGTGTAGATACGCAGTATTTT. Translation gives CASSVGTSVDTQYF.

Many counts were recorded for this clonotype. The rearrangement links TRBV2 to TRBJ2-5; TRBD2 aligns across 13 bases. The DNA end is a closer match to TRBJ2-1, so the J assignment may be wrong. This CDR3 is 14 amino acids long. Germline CDR1 is SNHLY and CDR2 is FYNNEI. The CDR3 spells CASSGTSGSGEQFF. In DNA, the CDR3 is TGTGCCAGCAGTGGGACTAGCGGGAGCGGGGAGCAGTTCTTC.

The chain recombines TRBV12-3 or TRBV12-4 with TRBJ1-5; TRBD1 matches 9 bases. This CDR3 has 15 residues. J lost 3 bases, V lost 6 bases, and 6 bases had no gene match. CDR3 residues: CASRSTGGFNQPQHF. As DNA, the CDR3 is TGTGCCAGCAGATCGACAGGGGGATTCAATCAGCCCCAGCATTTT.

The V gene is TRBV7-3, the J gene TRBJ2-3; D not resolved. Trimming took 4 bases from V and 4 from J, leaving 9 bases between them. Germline V lookup: CDR1 SGHTA, CDR2 FQGTGA. CDR3 length equals 13 residues. The DNA of the CDR3 is TGTGCCAGCAGCTACGTCGAGTCAGATACGCAGTATTTT. The encoded protein is CASSYVESDTQYF.

This chain uses TRBV7-2 with TRBJ2-7; 11 nucleotides line up with TRBD2. The trim removed 8 bases at V and 2 bases at J, leaving 5 bases unmatched. This CDR3 is 14 amino acids long. Germline lookup yields CDR1 SGHTA and CDR2 FQGNSA. CDR3 protein: CASGSGGGTYEQYF. The CDR3 DNA sequence: TGTGCCAGCGGTAGCGGGGGGGGAACCTACGAGCAGTACTTC.

The table lists this clonotype with a few counts. The chain combines TRBV20-1 with TRBJ1-2; 7 bases agree with TRBD1. Germline trimming cut 4 bases from V and 4 bases from J; bases unmatched to any gene: 3. Germline CDR1 is DFQATT and CDR2 is SNEGSKA (reference sequence). The CDR3 has 12 amino acids. Here the CDR3 reads CSATGQSYGYTF. DNA of the CDR3: TGCAGTGCTACGGGACAGTCCTATGGCTACACCTTC.

As for this clonotype: The junction does not match germline at one end; this may be a read error. CDR3 DNA: TGTGCTAGCAGCACCCACCCGATAGGGGGGGGAGGAGAGACCCAGTACTTC. It yields the protein CASSTHPIGGGGETQYF. The chain carries TRBV7-7 and TRBJ2-5, with D possibly being TRBD2 (7 bases). Germline CDR1 SSHAT, CDR2 FNYEAQ (reference sequence). The CDR3 runs 17 residues.

This clonotype occurred a few times. The V and J genes are TRBV3-1 and TRBJ2-5, with 9 bases fitting TRBD2. Germline assignment: CDR1 LGHDT and CDR2 YNNKEL (reference sequence). This CDR3 comprises 15 residues. Trimming removed 1 base from V and 3 bases from J; junction bases left unmatched: 3. CDR3 sequence reads: CASSQVSGREETQYF. CDR3 DNA sequence: TGTGCCAGCAGCCAAGTTAGCGGGAGAGAAGAGACCCAGTACTTC.

This chain links TRBV7-9 with TRBJ2-3; 7 bases line up with TRBD2. V trimming: 5 bases; J trimming: 4 bases; junction bases outside the gene matches: 12. Germline V gene lookup returns CDR1 SEHNR and CDR2 FQNEAQ (reference sequence). This CDR3 has 16 residues. The chain's CDR3 is CASSVGAGPISDTQYF. CDR3 sequence (DNA): TGTGCCAGCAGCGTTGGAGCGGGGCCGATATCAGATACGCAGTATTTT.

This clonotype came up a few times. V is TRBV4-1 and J is TRBJ2-2; D unclear. The length of the CDR3 is 14 residues. The germline V gene encodes CDR1 MGHRA and CDR2 YSYEKL. V lost 0 bases, J lost 7 bases, and 9 bases lay in between. The DNA of the CDR3 is TGCGCCAGCAGCCAAGATCTGTGGCACGGGGAGCTGTTTTTT. It codes for CASSQDLWHGELFF.

CDR3 DNA: TGTGCCAGCAGACGACTAGCCGCAGATACGCAGTATTTT. It specifies CASRRLAADTQYF. This chain uses TRBV7-2 with TRBJ2-3, with 7 bases that match TRBD2. V trimming: 6 bases; J trimming: 4 bases; junction bases outside the gene matches: 4. The CDR3 sequence is 13 residues long. Germline V gene sequence: CDR1 SGHTA, CDR2 FQGNSA. Using reference TRBV7-2 and TRBJ2-3 for the parts outside the CDR3, the full variable domain is GAGVSQSPSNKVTEKGKDVELRCDPISGHTALYWYRQSLGQGLEFLIYFQGNSAPDKSGLPSDRFSAERTGGSVSTLTIQRTQQEDSAVYLCASRRLAADTQYFGPGTRLTVL.

J is TRBJ2-5 and V is TRBV20-1; perhaps D is TRBD1 or TRBD2 (5 bases each). The assigned J gene may be wrong: the sequence end matches TRBJ2-7 better. Germline values: CDR1 DFQATT, CDR2 SNEGSKA (reference sequence). The CDR3 runs 14 residues. The CDR3 DNA follows: TGCAGTGCTAGCCGGGACGGCAGCTCCTACGAGCAGTACTTC. It specifies CSASRDGSSYEQYF.

In this sample, this clonotype turned up a few times. The chain carries TRBV5-5 and TRBJ2-5; D is possibly TRBD1 (5 bases). The end of the DNA is better explained by TRBJ2-7, so the J call may be wrong. From germline, CDR1 is SGHKS and CDR2 YYEKEE (reference sequence). The CDR3 is 17 amino acids. This CDR3 reads CASSPPLLGRLPYEQYF. CDR3 sequence (DNA): TGTGCCAGCAGCCCCCCTCTACTGGGGCGGCTTCCCTACGAGCAGTACTTC.